The rows below give T cell receptor beta chains drawn from one sample of a study of T cell responses to AZD1222 COVID-19 vaccine. Profiled with immunoSEQ multiplex PCR; TCRdb holds only in-frame clones, not every one. This sample has 200,000 to 250,000 clones, with 85% to 95% found just once. This specimen was peripheral blood, taken on day 0 of MenACWY control vaccination. Receptors originate from an adult in good health. The CDR3 runs from the conserved cysteine through the conserved F or W. The order of the fields is V gene, clone size, D gene, J gene, CDR3 protein, CDR3 DNA. D genes are given only for firm matches. Only some rows state a clone size, as once, few, many or a class for expanded clones.

v_gene: TRBV3-1/TRBV3-2; abundance: -; d_gene: TRBD1; j_gene: TRBJ1-1; CDR3aa: CASSPTGPGTEAFF; CDR3nt: TGTGCCAGCAGCCCGACAGGGCCGGGCACTGAAGCTTTCTTT
v_gene: TRBV18; abundance: -; d_gene: TRBD1; j_gene: TRBJ1-4; CDR3aa: CASSPPGTGAISTNEKLFF; CDR3nt: TGTGCCAGCTCACCTCCCGGGACAGGGGCCATATCAACTAATGAAAAACTGTTTTTT
v_gene: TRBV7-2; abundance: -; d_gene: -; j_gene: TRBJ1-6; CDR3aa: CASSPPAGLGSPLHF; CDR3nt: TGTGCCAGCAGCCCCCCTGCTGGGTTGGGTTCACCCCTCCACTTT
v_gene: TRBV5-1; abundance: few; d_gene: TRBD1; j_gene: TRBJ1-6; CDR3aa: CASSLAGTGSNSPLHF; CDR3nt: TGCGCCAGCAGCTTGGCCGGGACAGGGTCAAATTCACCCCTCCACTTT
v_gene: TRBV14; abundance: -; d_gene: TRBD1; j_gene: TRBJ2-1; CDR3aa: CASSLTTEGQGNEQFF; CDR3nt: TGTGCCAGCAGCCTTACCACGGAGGGACAGGGGAATGAGCAGTTCTTC
v_gene: TRBV3-1/TRBV3-2; abundance: -; d_gene: -; j_gene: TRBJ1-6; CDR3aa: CASSPTGRNSPLHF; CDR3nt: TGTGCCAGCAGTCCGACAGGCCGTAATTCACCCCTCCACTTT
v_gene: TRBV9; abundance: -; d_gene: TRBD2; j_gene: TRBJ2-2; CDR3aa: CASSVVAGGPGTGELFF; CDR3nt: TGTGCCAGCAGCGTAGTAGCGGGGGGGCCGGGCACCGGGGAGCTGTTTTTT
v_gene: TRBV18; abundance: -; d_gene: -; j_gene: TRBJ2-2; CDR3aa: CASSAQGSGTGELFF; CDR3nt: TGTGCCAGCTCAGCACAGGGATCGGGCACCGGGGAGCTGTTTTTT
v_gene: TRBV2; abundance: -; d_gene: -; j_gene: TRBJ1-4; CDR3aa: CASSDWQGSNEKLFF; CDR3nt: TGTGCCAGCAGTGATTGGCAGGGCTCCAATGAAAAACTGTTTTTT
v_gene: TRBV6-4; abundance: -; d_gene: -; j_gene: TRBJ1-1; CDR3aa: CASSDSFAQSNRGTEAFF; CDR3nt: TGTGCCAGCAGTGACTCGTTCGCCCAGTCCAACCGGGGCACTGAAGCTTTCTTT
v_gene: TRBV6-6; abundance: few; d_gene: TRBD2; j_gene: TRBJ2-1; CDR3aa: CASSYPSAGVYNEQFF; CDR3nt: TGTGCCAGCAGTTATCCTTCGGCGGGGGTCTACAATGAGCAGTTCTTC
v_gene: TRBV6-5; abundance: -; d_gene: -; j_gene: TRBJ2-3; CDR3aa: CASAGISTDTQYF; CDR3nt: TGTGCCAGCGCCGGAATTAGCACAGATACGCAGTATTTT
v_gene: TRBV5-5; abundance: -; d_gene: -; j_gene: TRBJ2-1; CDR3aa: CASSFRGQPWPSFF; CDR3nt: TGTGCCAGCAGCTTCCGGGGCCAGCCCTGGCCCTCTTTCTTC
v_gene: TRBV18; abundance: -; d_gene: TRBD1; j_gene: TRBJ1-5; CDR3aa: CASSSDRNQPQHF; CDR3nt: TGTGCCAGCTCATCGGACAGGAATCAGCCCCAGCATTTT
v_gene: TRBV5-1; abundance: -; d_gene: -; j_gene: TRBJ2-5; CDR3aa: CASSFHYKQETQYF; CDR3nt: TGCGCCAGCAGCTTCCACTACAAACAAGAGACCCAGTACTTC
v_gene: TRBV19; abundance: -; d_gene: -; j_gene: TRBJ1-2; CDR3aa: CASSMNGYTF; CDR3nt: TGTGCCAGTAGTATGAATGGCTACACCTTC
v_gene: TRBV7-9; abundance: few; d_gene: -; j_gene: TRBJ2-7; CDR3aa: CASSFRPNEQYF; CDR3nt: TGTGCCAGCAGCTTCAGACCGAACGAGCAGTACTTC
v_gene: TRBV2; abundance: -; d_gene: -; j_gene: TRBJ2-3; CDR3aa: CASSRTATSTDTQYF; CDR3nt: TGTGCCAGCAGTCGGACAGCCACTAGCACAGATACGCAGTATTTT
v_gene: TRBV6-4; abundance: -; d_gene: -; j_gene: TRBJ2-3; CDR3aa: CASSVGQGKGTDTQYF; CDR3nt: TGTGCCAGCAGTGTGGGGCAGGGGAAAGGCACAGATACGCAGTATTTT
v_gene: TRBV5-8; abundance: -; d_gene: TRBD1; j_gene: TRBJ1-4; CDR3aa: CASSSSPGTVATNEKLFF; CDR3nt: TGTGCCAGCAGCTCGAGTCCCGGGACAGTAGCAACTAATGAAAAACTGTTTTTT
v_gene: TRBV30; abundance: -; d_gene: -; j_gene: TRBJ1-2; CDR3aa: CAWDRMNYGYTF; CDR3nt: TGTGCCTGGGACAGGATGAACTATGGCTACACCTTC
v_gene: TRBV3-1/TRBV3-2; abundance: -; d_gene: TRBD2; j_gene: TRBJ2-5; CDR3aa: CASSQVISGAPETQYF; CDR3nt: TGTGCCAGCAGCCAAGTTATTAGCGGGGCTCCGGAGACCCAGTACTTC
v_gene: TRBV29-1; abundance: once; d_gene: -; j_gene: TRBJ2-1; CDR3aa: CSVEDLRADSYNEQFF; CDR3nt: TGCAGCGTTGAAGATTTGAGGGCTGATTCCTACAATGAGCAGTTCTTC
v_gene: TRBV7-9; abundance: -; d_gene: -; j_gene: TRBJ2-5; CDR3aa: CASSWKGEETQYF; CDR3nt: TGTGCCAGCAGCTGGAAGGGGGAAGAGACCCAGTACTTC